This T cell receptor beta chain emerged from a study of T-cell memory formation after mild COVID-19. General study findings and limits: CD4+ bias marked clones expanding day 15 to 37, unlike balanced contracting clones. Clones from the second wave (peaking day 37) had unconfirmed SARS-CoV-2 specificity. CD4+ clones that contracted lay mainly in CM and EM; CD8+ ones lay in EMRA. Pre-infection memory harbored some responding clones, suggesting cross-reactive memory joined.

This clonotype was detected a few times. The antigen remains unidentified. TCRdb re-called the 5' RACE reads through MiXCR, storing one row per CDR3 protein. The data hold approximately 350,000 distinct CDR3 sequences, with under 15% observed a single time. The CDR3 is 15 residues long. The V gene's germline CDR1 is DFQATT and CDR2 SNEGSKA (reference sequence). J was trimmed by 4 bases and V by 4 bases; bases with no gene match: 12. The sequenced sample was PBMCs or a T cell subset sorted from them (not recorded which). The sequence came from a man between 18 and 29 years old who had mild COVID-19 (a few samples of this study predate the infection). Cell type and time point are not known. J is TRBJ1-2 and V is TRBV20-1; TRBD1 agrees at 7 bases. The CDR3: CSAIPLGDSSYGYTF. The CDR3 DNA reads TGCAGTGCTATACCCCTGGGGGACAGCTCCTATGGCTACACCTTC.